This is a list of T cell receptor beta chains from one sample in a study of vaccination and CD4 T cells after COVID-19. No cognate antigen is known for these TCRs. TCRdb passed the PCR reads through MiXCR, listing each CDR3 protein once. The top ten hold 11% of the sample, which has 13,000 or so distinct CDR3 sequences, approximately 60% seen once. Sequencing was done on a sample of CD4+ T cells from blood, cultured in vitro. These receptors originate from a human donor who had recovered from COVID-19. CDR3s include the opening cysteine and the closing phenylalanine or tryptophan. Each record gives: J gene, V gene, D gene, clone size, CDR3 DNA, CDR3 protein. The D gene is left open where the match is weak. The size field is filled for only some rows; it gives once, few, many or a size class.

j_call: TRBJ1-2; v_call: TRBV6-4; d_call: .; clone_size: .; cdr3_nt: TGTGCCAGCAGTGACCCTACGTCAGGGGTCTATGGCTACACCTTC; cdr3_aa: CASSDPTSGVYGYTF
j_call: TRBJ1-1; v_call: TRBV30; d_call: .; clone_size: .; cdr3_nt: TGTGCTTTGGGGGGGGACACTGAAGCTTTCTTT; cdr3_aa: CALGGDTEAFF
j_call: TRBJ2-3; v_call: TRBV28; d_call: .; clone_size: few; cdr3_nt: TGTGCCAGCAGTTTGGGGGGAAGCACAGATACGCAGTATTTT; cdr3_aa: CASSLGGSTDTQYF
j_call: TRBJ1-1; v_call: TRBV7-2; d_call: .; clone_size: .; cdr3_nt: TGTGCCAGCAGCCTAAGACAGAACACTGAAGCTTTCTTT; cdr3_aa: CASSLRQNTEAFF
j_call: TRBJ2-5; v_call: TRBV20-1; d_call: TRBD2; clone_size: .; cdr3_nt: TGCAGTGCTCTGACTAGCGGGGGGGCGCTAGAGACCCAGTACTTC; cdr3_aa: CSALTSGGALETQYF
j_call: TRBJ2-3; v_call: TRBV7-2; d_call: .; clone_size: .; cdr3_nt: TGTGCCAGCAGCTTTACAAGGACAGATACGCAGTATTTT; cdr3_aa: CASSFTRTDTQYF
j_call: TRBJ2-3; v_call: TRBV7-2; d_call: .; clone_size: .; cdr3_nt: TGTGCCAGCAGCTTAGGACAGGTTCCCGCAGATACGCAGTATTTT; cdr3_aa: CASSLGQVPADTQYF
j_call: TRBJ1-2; v_call: TRBV25-1; d_call: TRBD1; clone_size: .; cdr3_nt: TGTGCCAGCAGAGGGGGCAACTATGGCTACACCTTC; cdr3_aa: CASRGGNYGYTF
j_call: TRBJ2-3; v_call: TRBV7-2; d_call: .; clone_size: .; cdr3_nt: TGTGCCGGCAGCTTTCGCGCACTTCGGACAGATACGCAGTATTTT; cdr3_aa: CAGSFRALRTDTQYF
j_call: TRBJ1-5; v_call: TRBV12-3/TRBV12-4; d_call: .; clone_size: once; cdr3_nt: TGTGCCAGCAGCACGTGGGGGACGGATCAGCCCCAGCATTTT; cdr3_aa: CASSTWGTDQPQHF
j_call: TRBJ1-1; v_call: TRBV6-2/TRBV6-3; d_call: .; clone_size: .; cdr3_nt: TGTGCCAGCAACCCTGGACAGTTCACTGAAGCTTTCTTT; cdr3_aa: CASNPGQFTEAFF
j_call: TRBJ2-1; v_call: TRBV7-3; d_call: TRBD2; clone_size: .; cdr3_nt: TGTGCCAGCAGCTTAAGCGCTAGCGGGATGTACAATGAGCAGTTCTTC; cdr3_aa: CASSLSASGMYNEQFF